The following is a T cell receptor beta chain sequence with its context. This record belongs to a study of cytomegalovirus exposure and HLA in healthy donors. Use of 60 Vbeta and 13 Jbeta primers characterized the PCR. This table comes from immunoSEQ multiplex PCR, and its TCRdb copy is limited to in-frame clones, with some not included. The table shows more than 90,000 clones, with about 80% occurring only once. Trimming left V 5 bases short and J 4 bases short, with 14 bases between. This CDR3 region has 15 residues. The V gene's germline CDR1 is LNHNV and CDR2 YYDKDF (reference sequence). The specimen sequenced was PBMCs. This sequence was found in an older woman in good health and CMV-seronegative. J is TRBJ1-4 and V is TRBV15; TRBD1 might be the D (6 bases). Written as DNA, the CDR3 is TGTGCCACCAGCGTTTCCAGGGGCCTTAATGAAAAACTGTTTTTT. It is translated as CATSVSRGLNEKLFF.